Each of the 2 T cell receptor beta chains below was sequenced from the same sample in a study of cytomegalovirus exposure and HLA in healthy donors. Vbeta (60) and Jbeta (13) primers were used in the PCR. Only in-frame clones appear in the TCRdb table, and some are missing; sequencing was by immunoSEQ multiplex PCR. Among nearly 200,000 clones listed, 82% were seen once. Sequencing was performed on PBMCs. The receptors stem from a woman in her fifties or sixties in good health and CMV-seropositive.

The V call is TRBV11-2, the J call TRBJ2-5; D is ambiguous. The J call may not be correct, given that the DNA end is closer to TRBJ2-7. Germline CDR1 SGHAT, CDR2 FQNNGV. The CDR3 has 13 amino acids. The DNA for the CDR3 is TGTGCCAGCAGCTTAGCGCAAGCTACCGAGCAGTACTTC. It is translated as CASSLAQATEQYF.

This chain connects TRBV28 to TRBJ1-6, with a weak D call TRBD1 (6 bases). CDR3 length: 13 residues. The V end lost 10 bases, the J end lost 7 bases, and 14 bases lay between the germline ends. Germline CDR1 reads MDHEN; CDR2 reads SYDVKM. CDR3 nucleotides: TGTGCCAACAGGGCGGGGAGGAATTCACCCCTCCACTTT. Protein sequence: CANRAGRNSPLHF.